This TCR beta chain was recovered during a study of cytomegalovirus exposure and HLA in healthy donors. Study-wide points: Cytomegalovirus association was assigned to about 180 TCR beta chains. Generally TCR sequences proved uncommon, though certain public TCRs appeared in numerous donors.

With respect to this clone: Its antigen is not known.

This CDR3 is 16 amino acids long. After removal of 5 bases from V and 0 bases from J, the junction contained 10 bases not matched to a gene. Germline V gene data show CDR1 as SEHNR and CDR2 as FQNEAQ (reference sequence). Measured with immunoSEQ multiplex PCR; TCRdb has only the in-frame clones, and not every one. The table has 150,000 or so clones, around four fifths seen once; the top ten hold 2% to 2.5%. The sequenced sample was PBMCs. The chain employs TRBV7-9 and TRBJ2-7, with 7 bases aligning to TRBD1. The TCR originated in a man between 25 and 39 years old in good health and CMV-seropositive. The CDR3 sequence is CASSQRTGVGSYEQYF. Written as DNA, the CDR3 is TGTGCCAGCAGCCAACGAACAGGGGTCGGCTCCTACGAGCAGTACTTC. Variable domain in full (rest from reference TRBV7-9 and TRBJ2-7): DTGVSQNPRHKITKRGQNVTFRCDPISEHNRLYWYRQTLGQGPEFLTYFQNEAQLEKSRLLSDRFSAERPKGSFSTLEIQRTEQGDSAMYLCASSQRTGVGSYEQYFGPGTRLTVT.